This note documents a single T cell receptor beta chain sequence. The antigen is unknown. Treatment of the sample: approximately nine-day PBMC culture with coronavirus spike peptide pools or control peptides (ViraFEST assay). The authors cultured 2 million to 2.5 million PBMCs per well with 10 IU/ml IL-2 and around 9.2 ug/ml peptide pools. The data were obtained in a study of vaccination and CD4 T cells after COVID-19. In the study overall: Participants, all vaccine recipients, received two doses of either BNT162b2 or mRNA-1273.

Germline CDR1 MNHEY, CDR2 SVGAGI. Trimming took off 2 bases at V and 1 base at J, with 8 bases between the two ends. The CDR3 is made up of 14 amino acids. Oncomine TCR Beta short-read sequencing was applied to DNA from cultured CD4+ T cells. TCRdb reanalysed the PCR reads using MiXCR and keeps one entry per CDR3 protein. The sample lists some 18,000 distinct CDR3 sequences, about half occurring once. The sequence derives from a human donor who had recovered from COVID-19. This chain uses TRBV6-5 with TRBJ1-2; D gene uncertain. Sequencing used CD4+ T cells from blood, cultured in vitro, obtained before SARS-CoV-2 vaccination. CDR3: CASSYGPSNYGYTF. CDR3 in DNA: TGTGCCAGCAGTTACGGGCCAAGTAACTATGGCTACACCTTC.